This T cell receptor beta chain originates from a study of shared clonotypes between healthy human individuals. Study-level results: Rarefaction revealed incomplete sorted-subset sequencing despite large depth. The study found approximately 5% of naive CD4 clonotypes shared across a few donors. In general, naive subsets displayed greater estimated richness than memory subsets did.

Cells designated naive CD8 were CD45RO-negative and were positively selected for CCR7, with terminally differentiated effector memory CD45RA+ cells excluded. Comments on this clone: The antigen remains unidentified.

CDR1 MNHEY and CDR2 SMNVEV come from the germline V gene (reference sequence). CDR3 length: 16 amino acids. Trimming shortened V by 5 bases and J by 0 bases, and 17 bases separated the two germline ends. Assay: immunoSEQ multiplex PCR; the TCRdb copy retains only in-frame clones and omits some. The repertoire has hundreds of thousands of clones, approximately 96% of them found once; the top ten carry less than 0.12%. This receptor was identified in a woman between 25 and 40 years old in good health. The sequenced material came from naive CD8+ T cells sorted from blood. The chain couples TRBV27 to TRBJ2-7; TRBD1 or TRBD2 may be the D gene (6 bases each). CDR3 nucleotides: TGTGCCAGCAGTCTTCGGGAAGGGGGACTCTCCTACGAGCAGTACTTC. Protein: CASSLREGGLSYEQYF.